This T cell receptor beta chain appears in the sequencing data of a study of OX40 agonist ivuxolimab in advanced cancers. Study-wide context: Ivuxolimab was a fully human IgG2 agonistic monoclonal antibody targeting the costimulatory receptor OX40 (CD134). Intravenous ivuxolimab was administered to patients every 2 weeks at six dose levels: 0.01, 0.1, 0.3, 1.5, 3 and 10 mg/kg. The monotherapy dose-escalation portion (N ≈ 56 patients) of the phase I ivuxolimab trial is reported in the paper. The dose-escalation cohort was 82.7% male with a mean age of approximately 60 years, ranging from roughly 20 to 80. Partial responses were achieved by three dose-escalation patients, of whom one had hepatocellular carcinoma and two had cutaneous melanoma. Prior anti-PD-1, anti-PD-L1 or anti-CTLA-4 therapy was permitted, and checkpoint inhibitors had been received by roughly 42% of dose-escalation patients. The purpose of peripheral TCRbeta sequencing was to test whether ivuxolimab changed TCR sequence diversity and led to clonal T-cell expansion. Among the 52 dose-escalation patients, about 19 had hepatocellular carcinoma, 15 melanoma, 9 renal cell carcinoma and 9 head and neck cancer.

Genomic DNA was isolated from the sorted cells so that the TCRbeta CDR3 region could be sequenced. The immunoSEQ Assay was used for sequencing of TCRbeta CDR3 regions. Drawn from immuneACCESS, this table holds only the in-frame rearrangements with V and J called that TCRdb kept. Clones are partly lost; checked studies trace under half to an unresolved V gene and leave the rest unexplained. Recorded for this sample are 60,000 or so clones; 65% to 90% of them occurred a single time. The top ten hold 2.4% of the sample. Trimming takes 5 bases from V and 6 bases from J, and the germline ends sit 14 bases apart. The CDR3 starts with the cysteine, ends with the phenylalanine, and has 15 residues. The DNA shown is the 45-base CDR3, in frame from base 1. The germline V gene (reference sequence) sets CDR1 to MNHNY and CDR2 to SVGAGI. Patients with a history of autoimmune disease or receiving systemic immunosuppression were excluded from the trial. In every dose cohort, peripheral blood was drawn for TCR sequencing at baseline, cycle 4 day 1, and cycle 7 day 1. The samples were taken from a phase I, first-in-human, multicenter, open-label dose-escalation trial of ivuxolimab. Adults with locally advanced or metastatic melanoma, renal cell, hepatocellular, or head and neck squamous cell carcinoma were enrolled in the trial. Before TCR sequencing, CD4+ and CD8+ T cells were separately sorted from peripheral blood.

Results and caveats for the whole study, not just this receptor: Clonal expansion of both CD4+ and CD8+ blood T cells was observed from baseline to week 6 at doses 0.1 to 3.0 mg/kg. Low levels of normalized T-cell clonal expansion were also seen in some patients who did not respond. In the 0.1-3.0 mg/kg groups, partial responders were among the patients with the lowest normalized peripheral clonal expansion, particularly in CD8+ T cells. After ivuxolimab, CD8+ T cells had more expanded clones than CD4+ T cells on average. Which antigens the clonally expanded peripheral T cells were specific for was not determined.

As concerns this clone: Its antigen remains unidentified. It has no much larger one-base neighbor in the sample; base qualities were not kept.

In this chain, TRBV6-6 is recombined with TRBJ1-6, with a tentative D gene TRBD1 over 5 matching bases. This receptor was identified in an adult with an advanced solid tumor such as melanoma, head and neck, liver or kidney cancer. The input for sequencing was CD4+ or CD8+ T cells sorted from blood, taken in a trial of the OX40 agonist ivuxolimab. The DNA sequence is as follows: TGTGCCAGCAGTGACGTTGGGACTAGTAATTCACCCCTCCACTTT. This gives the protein CASSDVGTSNSPLHF.